This T cell receptor beta chain was recovered during a study of OX40 agonist ivuxolimab in advanced cancers. Only in-frame clones appear in the TCRdb table, and some are missing; sequencing was by immunoSEQ multiplex PCR. The sample contains 67,000 or so clones, roughly 86% of which appear only once. The source was CD4+ or CD8+ T cells sorted from blood, collected in a trial of the OX40 agonist ivuxolimab. The TCR sequence derives from an adult with an advanced solid tumor such as melanoma, head and neck, liver or kidney cancer.

The CDR3 spells CASSSRRKHEQYF. As DNA, the CDR3 is TGTGCCAGCAGTTCACGAAGGAAGCACGAGCAGTACTTC. The J gene is TRBJ2-7, the V gene TRBV6-1; D not resolved. Germline V gene data show CDR1 as MNHNS and CDR2 as SASEGT. V lost 5 bases, J lost 5 bases, and 13 bases lay in between. The length of the CDR3 is 13 residues.